A selection of T cell receptor beta chains follows, all from one sample in a study of T cell responses to AZD1222 COVID-19 vaccine. Using immunoSEQ multiplex PCR, the repertoire was profiled, and TCRdb retains in-frame clones only, with some absent. The sample includes 110,000 to 150,000 clones, approximately 90% of them seen just once. The sample in question was peripheral blood, obtained on day 0 of AZD1222 vaccination. The receptors were sampled from an adult in good health. CDR3s include the opening cysteine and the closing phenylalanine or tryptophan. The order of the fields is V gene, CDR3 protein.

TRBV6-5 | CASSLGQGQLPHTQYF
TRBV7-8 | CASSLAAGPSGNTIYF
TRBV28 | CASSPTGFYEQYF
TRBV11-2 | CASSQSGTGVQIEQFF
TRBV4-1 | CARSQGRGDTDTQYF
TRBV27 | CASSQTGAGINSPLHF
TRBV7-9 | CASSHGQLPMNTEAFF
TRBV11-2 | CATVSPREQYF
TRBV6-5 | CASSLTVQGQRGYTF
TRBV19 | CASREPGTGYGYGYTF
TRBV28 | CAGKDRGRMDTEAFF
TRBV6-4 | CASSFTPRGKAGEQYF
TRBV3-1/TRBV3-2 | CASSQEAPGLVNQPQHF
TRBV9 | CASSAQGGVQETQYF
TRBV10-3 | CAISEYLGQGHEQFF
TRBV14 | CASSQVYGGLANTGELFF
TRBV20-1 | CSASASGMSEQYF
TRBV6-5 | CASRREEDQPQHF
TRBV7-9 | CASSPTTGTGEFDTQYF
TRBV5-6 | CASSLGRAALHTEAFF
TRBV6-5 | CASSYSPGRGTEAFF
TRBV6-5 | CASSHDEGWTGELFF
TRBV12-3/TRBV12-4 | CASSSGRRETQYF
TRBV6-5 | CASSKPGLATDTQYF
TRBV7-2 | CASSLATNNLGTSGSSYEQYF
TRBV4-3 | CASSQDASGTGASEQFF
TRBV18 | CASSPDRENYGYTF
TRBV29-1 | CSSFSGYTEAFF
TRBV7-3 | CASSLTVNTGELFF
TRBV18 | CASSALGPPNTGELFF
TRBV15 | CATSRAREGASYTF
TRBV7-6 | CASSLPGALNTQYF
TRBV9 | CASSVGSGILFDGYTF
TRBV6-1 | CASSEMPGTVRAKNIQYF
TRBV19 | CASSIEPSSYNEQFF
TRBV14 | CASSQPTRFLSGNTIYF
TRBV11-1 | CASSTRQGSRDNEQFF
TRBV19 | CASSIEPARELFF
TRBV27 | CASRTNLLAPTIGGEQFF
TRBV11-2 | CASSLTVNEKLFF
TRBV5-8 | CASSQAPGSAYEQYF
TRBV3-1/TRBV3-2 | CASSQERLVLLF
TRBV9 | CASSVASGRTYEQYF
TRBV19 | CASSIGRGRSNQPQHF
TRBV24-1 | CATSDGSQETQYF
TRBV5-6 | CASSSYGTSKDTQYF
TRBV19 | CASSTLMGGYGYTF
TRBV6-1 | CASSERLWTSGSVPYEQYF
TRBV27 | CASREAGGVGYGYTF
TRBV14 | CASSQPGGWYTEAFF
TRBV4-1 | CASSRDNYGYTF
TRBV5-4 | CASSLLAGAGNEQFF
TRBV19 | CASSPVGRAGWHF
TRBV27 | CASSKQGALLYGYTF
TRBV5-1 | CASSFGGAGNQPQHF
TRBV28 | CASSLSSDQPQHF
TRBV19 | CASSRTGTNYGYTF
TRBV28 | CASRSTRLTSGRAKQYF
TRBV5-6 | CASSSFGGGAETQYF